The rows below give T cell receptor beta chains drawn from one sample of a study of shared clonotypes between healthy human individuals. Sequenced by immunoSEQ multiplex PCR; TCRdb stores in-frame clones only, minus some. This table has 1,400,000 or so clones, around 98.5% appearing once. Sequencing was done on a sample of naive CD4+ T cells sorted from blood. These receptors all stem from a man younger than 45 in good health. Both conserved end residues are part of each CDR3. A D gene is named only where the DNA matches it firmly. For some rows the clone size is stated as once, few or many, or as a class when expanded; others skip it.

>TRBV18|TRBD1|TRBJ1-2|once
CASSPLLGTGSSYGGGYTF
TGTGCCAGCTCACCCCTCTTGGGGACAGGGAGTTCGTATGGTGGAGGCTACACCTTC
>TRBV11-2|TRBD1|TRBJ1-1|NA
CASSRRDRMNTEAFF
TGTGCCAGCAGCCGCCGGGACAGGATGAACACTGAAGCTTTCTTT
>TRBV5-5|NA|TRBJ1-2|NA
CASSPGWGFETYGYTF
TGTGCCAGCAGCCCGGGTTGGGGGTTTGAAACCTATGGCTACACCTTC
>TRBV12-5|TRBD2|TRBJ2-3|NA
CASGLSHLQGPGTSGASSTDTQYF
TGTGCTAGTGGTTTGTCCCACCTTCAGGGGCCCGGGACTAGCGGGGCTTCCAGCACAGATACGCAGTATTTT
>TRBV30|NA|TRBJ1-4|NA
CAWSVRTGSEKLFF
TGTGCCTGGAGTGTCCGGACGGGGTCTGAAAAACTGTTTTTT
>TRBV28|NA|TRBJ1-2|NA
CASSPGVGYGYTF
TGTGCCAGCAGCCCAGGGGTCGGCTATGGCTACACCTTC
>TRBV6-6|NA|TRBJ2-5|NA
CASSQDTGQTQYF
TGTGCCAGCAGCCAAGATACGGGACAGACCCAGTACTTC
>TRBV15|NA|TRBJ1-5|NA
CAAKDLGSNQPQHF
TGTGCCGCGAAGGATTTGGGCTCAAATCAGCCCCAGCATTTT
>TRBV20-1|NA|TRBJ2-7|NA
CSARLVHEQYF
TGCAGTGCTAGACTTGTCCACGAGCAGTACTTC
>TRBV28|NA|TRBJ1-1|NA
CASSIPIGTHVGNTEAFF
TGTGCCAGCAGCATACCCATCGGGACACATGTTGGGAACACTGAAGCTTTCTTT
>TRBV7-3|NA|TRBJ1-1|NA
CASSADIGRSTEAFF
TGTGCCAGCAGCGCCGACATAGGGCGTTCCACTGAAGCTTTCTTT
>TRBV19|TRBD1|TRBJ1-5|NA
CASSFHGQGKGQPQHF
TGTGCCAGTAGTTTTCATGGACAGGGAAAAGGTCAGCCCCAGCATTTT
>TRBV4-1|NA|TRBJ1-5|NA
CASSQDVEAGPFLSNQPQHF
TGCGCCAGCAGCCAAGATGTGGAGGCAGGGCCGTTTCTGAGCAATCAGCCCCAGCATTTT
>TRBV9|TRBD1|TRBJ1-5|NA
CASGTGGVQPQHF
TGTGCCAGCGGGACAGGGGGCGTTCAGCCCCAGCATTTT
>TRBV7-2|NA|TRBJ1-3|NA
CASSLQGNTIYF
TGTGCCAGCAGCCTACAGGGAAACACCATATATTTT
>TRBV9|NA|TRBJ2-1|NA
CASTTTGASSYNEQFF
TGTGCCAGCACAACCACCGGGGCATCCTCCTACAATGAGCAGTTCTTC
>TRBV9|NA|TRBJ1-2|once
CASSAQGSSYGYTF
TGTGCCAGCAGCGCCCAGGGGAGTAGCTATGGCTACACCTTC
>TRBV27|TRBD2|TRBJ2-5|NA
CASSPREGYQETQYF
TGTGCCAGCAGCCCGCGGGAGGGGTACCAAGAGACCCAGTACTTC
>TRBV4-3|TRBD2|TRBJ2-1|NA
CASSQPRGGSSYNEQFF
TGCGCCAGCAGCCAACCTAGGGGCGGGAGCTCCTACAATGAGCAGTTCTTC
>TRBV28|NA|TRBJ2-7|NA
CASTAGATYEQYF
TGTGCCAGCACCGCAGGGGCAACCTACGAGCAGTACTTC
>TRBV7-2|NA|TRBJ1-2|NA
CASSLAPRLYGYTF
TGTGCCAGCAGCTTAGCACCCAGGCTCTATGGCTACACCTTC
>TRBV25-1|NA|TRBJ2-5|NA
CASSDLPHAGEETQYF
TGTGCCAGCAGTGACCTGCCTCACGCCGGTGAAGAGACCCAGTACTTC
>TRBV20-1|NA|TRBJ2-5|NA
CSASDQETQYF
TGCAGTGCTAGTGACCAAGAGACCCAGTACTTC
>TRBV7-6|NA|TRBJ2-7|NA
CASSEILYGEQYF
TGTGCCAGCAGCGAAATCTTATATGGGGAGCAGTACTTC
>TRBV5-8|TRBD1|TRBJ2-1|NA
CASSEGQGTWYEQFF
TGTGCCAGCAGCGAAGGACAGGGAACATGGTATGAGCAGTTCTTC
>TRBV27|NA|TRBJ2-7|NA
CASKERPLGYEQYF
TGTGCCAGCAAGGAACGGCCCCTTGGCTACGAGCAGTACTTC
>TRBV11-1|TRBD1|TRBJ2-3|NA
CASSLGWTGTGTQYF
TGTGCCAGCAGCTTAGGCTGGACAGGGACGGGTACGCAGTATTTT
>TRBV5-1|TRBD1|TRBJ1-3|NA
CASSLDRGTGNTIYF
TGCGCCAGCAGCCTGGACAGGGGCACTGGAAACACCATATATTTT
>TRBV7-9|NA|TRBJ2-7|NA
CASSAYGANRPYEQYF
TGTGCCAGCAGCGCGTACGGGGCAAATCGTCCCTACGAGCAGTACTTC
>TRBV9|TRBD1|TRBJ1-1|NA
CASSPHPGQGTTEAFF
TGTGCCAGCAGCCCCCATCCGGGACAGGGGACGACTGAAGCTTTCTTT
>TRBV5-1|NA|TRBJ2-3|NA
CASSLDWVGTDTQYF
TGCGCCAGCAGCTTGGATTGGGTGGGCACAGATACGCAGTATTTT
>TRBV6-5|NA|TRBJ2-7|NA
CASSAAGSLSEQYF
TGTGCCAGCAGTGCTGCAGGGAGTTTGTCCGAGCAGTACTTC
>TRBV2|TRBD1|TRBJ2-4|NA
CASQGQKLAKNIQYF
TGTGCCAGCCAGGGACAGAAACTAGCCAAAAACATTCAGTACTTC
>TRBV11-2|NA|TRBJ2-7|NA
CASSPSSYEQYF
TGTGCCAGCAGCCCGAGCTCCTACGAGCAGTACTTC
>TRBV2|NA|TRBJ1-5|NA
CASSGTGNQPQHF
TGTGCCAGCAGTGGGACAGGCAATCAGCCCCAGCATTTT
>TRBV30|TRBD2|TRBJ2-1|NA
CAWNPGLAGASEQFF
TGTGCCTGGAACCCGGGACTAGCGGGAGCGAGTGAGCAGTTCTTC
>TRBV7-2|NA|TRBJ2-2|NA
CASSLFGGGDTGELFF
TGTGCCAGCAGCTTATTCGGGGGAGGTGACACCGGGGAGCTGTTTTTT
>TRBV14|NA|TRBJ2-2|NA
CASSQARVAGELFF
TGTGCCAGCAGCCAAGCTCGAGTTGCCGGGGAGCTGTTTTTT
>TRBV28|TRBD1|TRBJ1-2|NA
CASSSGQPTNYGYTF
TGTGCCAGCAGCTCGGGACAGCCCACCAACTATGGCTACACCTTC
>TRBV5-4|TRBD2|TRBJ2-3|NA
CASSARLAGVDTQYF
TGTGCCAGCAGCGCTAGACTAGCAGGTGTTGATACGCAGTATTTT
>TRBV5-6|NA|TRBJ2-1|once
CASSPFYINYNEQFF
TGTGCCAGCAGCCCCTTCTATATAAATTACAATGAGCAGTTCTTC
>TRBV6-5|NA|TRBJ1-4|NA
CASSYSSQNNEKLFF
TGTGCCAGCAGTTACTCGTCGCAGAACAATGAAAAACTGTTTTTT
>TRBV9|NA|TRBJ2-3|NA
CASSVEPLGTDTQYF
TGTGCCAGCAGCGTAGAGCCATTGGGGACAGATACGCAGTATTTT